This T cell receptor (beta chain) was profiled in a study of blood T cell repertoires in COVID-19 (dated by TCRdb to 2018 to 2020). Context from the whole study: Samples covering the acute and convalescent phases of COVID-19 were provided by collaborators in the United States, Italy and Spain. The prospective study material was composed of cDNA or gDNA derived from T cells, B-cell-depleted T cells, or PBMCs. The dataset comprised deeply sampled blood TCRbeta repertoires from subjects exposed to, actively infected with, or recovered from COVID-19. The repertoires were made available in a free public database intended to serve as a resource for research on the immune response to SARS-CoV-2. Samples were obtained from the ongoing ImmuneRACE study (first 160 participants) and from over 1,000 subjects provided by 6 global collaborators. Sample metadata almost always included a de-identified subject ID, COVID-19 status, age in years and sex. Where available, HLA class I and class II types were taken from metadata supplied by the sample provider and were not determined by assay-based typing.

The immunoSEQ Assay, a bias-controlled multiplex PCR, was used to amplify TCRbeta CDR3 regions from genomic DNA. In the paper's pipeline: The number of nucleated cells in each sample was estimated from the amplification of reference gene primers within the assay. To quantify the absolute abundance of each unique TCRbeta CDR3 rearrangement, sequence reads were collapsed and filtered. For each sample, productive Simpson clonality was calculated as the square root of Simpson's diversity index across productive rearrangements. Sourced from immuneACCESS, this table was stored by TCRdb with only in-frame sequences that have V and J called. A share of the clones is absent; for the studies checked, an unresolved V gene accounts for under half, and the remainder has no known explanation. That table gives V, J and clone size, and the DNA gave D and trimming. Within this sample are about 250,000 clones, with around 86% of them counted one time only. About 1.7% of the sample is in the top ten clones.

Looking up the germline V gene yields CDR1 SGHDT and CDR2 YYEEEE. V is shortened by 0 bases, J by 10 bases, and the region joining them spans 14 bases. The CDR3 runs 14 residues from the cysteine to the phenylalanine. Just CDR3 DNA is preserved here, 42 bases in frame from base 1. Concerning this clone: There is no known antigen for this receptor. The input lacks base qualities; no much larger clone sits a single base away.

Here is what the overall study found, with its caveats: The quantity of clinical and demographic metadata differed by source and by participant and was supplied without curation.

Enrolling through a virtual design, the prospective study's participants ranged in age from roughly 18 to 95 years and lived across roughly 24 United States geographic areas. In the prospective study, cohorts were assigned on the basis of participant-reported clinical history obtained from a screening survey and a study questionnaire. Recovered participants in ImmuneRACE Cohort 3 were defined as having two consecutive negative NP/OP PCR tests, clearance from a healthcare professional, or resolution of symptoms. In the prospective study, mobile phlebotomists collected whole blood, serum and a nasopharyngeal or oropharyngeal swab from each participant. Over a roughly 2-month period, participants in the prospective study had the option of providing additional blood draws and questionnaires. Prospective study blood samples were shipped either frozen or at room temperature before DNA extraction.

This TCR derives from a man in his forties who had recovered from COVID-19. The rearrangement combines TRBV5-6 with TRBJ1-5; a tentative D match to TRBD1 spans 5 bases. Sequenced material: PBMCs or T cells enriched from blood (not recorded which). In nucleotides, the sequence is TGTGCCAGCAGCTTGGGGCCAGGGAACAGACCCCAGCATTTT. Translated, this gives CASSLGPGNRPQHF.